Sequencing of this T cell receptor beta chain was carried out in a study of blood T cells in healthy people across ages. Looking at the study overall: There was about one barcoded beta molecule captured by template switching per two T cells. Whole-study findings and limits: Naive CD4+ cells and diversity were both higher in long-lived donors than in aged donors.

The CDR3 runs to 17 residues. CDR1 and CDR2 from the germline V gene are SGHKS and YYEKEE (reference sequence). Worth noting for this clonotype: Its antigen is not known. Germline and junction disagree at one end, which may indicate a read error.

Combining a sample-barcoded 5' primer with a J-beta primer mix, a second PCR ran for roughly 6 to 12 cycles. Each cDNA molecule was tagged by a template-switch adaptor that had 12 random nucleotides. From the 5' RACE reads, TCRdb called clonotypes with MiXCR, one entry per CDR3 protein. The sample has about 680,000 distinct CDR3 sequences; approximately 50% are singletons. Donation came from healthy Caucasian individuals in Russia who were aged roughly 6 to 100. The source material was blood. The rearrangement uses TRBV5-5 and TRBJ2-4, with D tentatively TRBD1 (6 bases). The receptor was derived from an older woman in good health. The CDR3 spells CAGSELDRLLAKNIQYF. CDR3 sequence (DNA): TGTGCCGGCAGCGAACTGGACAGATTACTAGCCAAAAACATTCAGTACTTC.